The clone carrying this TCR beta chain was detected only a few times. Amplified regions were TCR beta CDR3 sequences from RNA transcripts. Initially, a first-round RT-PCR of the TCR CDR3 employed the HTBI primer set. TCRdb reprocessed the multiplex PCR reads with MiXCR, giving one entry per CDR3 protein. This table has roughly 700,000 distinct CDR3 sequences, approximately 15% appearing once. These data belong to a study of T cells in Graves' hyperthyroidism and ophthalmopathy. The length of the CDR3 is 17 residues. V was clipped by 8 bases and J by 4 bases, with 21 bases between them. Germline V gene sequence: CDR1 LNHDA, CDR2 SQIVND (reference sequence).

The V and J genes are TRBV19 and TRBJ1-6; D remains unclear. Material for sequencing was blood. The TCR originated in a woman aged 18-29 years with Graves' hyperthyroidism. CDR3 region: CASADILDIRYNSPLHF. Here the CDR3 DNA reads TGTGCCAGTGCCGACATCCTGGATATCCGTTATAATTCACCCCTCCACTTT.